These T cell receptor beta chains were read from a single sample in a study of shared clonotypes between healthy human individuals. Assay used: immunoSEQ multiplex PCR; TCRdb lists only in-frame clones, some missing. Of around 1.4 million clones in the sample, 97% to 99% are singletons; the top ten hold 0.3% to 0.45%. The specimen sequenced was naive CD4+ T cells sorted from blood. Every receptor here comes from a man aged 25 to 40 in good health. Each CDR3 is given with its conserved first and last residue. The D gene is left open where the match is weak.

J: TRBJ2-1
D: TRBD2
V: TRBV6-1
CDR3: CASSVRIAGVSYNEQFF
DNA: TGTGCCAGCAGTGTCAGGATAGCGGGAGTGTCCTACAATGAGCAGTTCTTC

J: TRBJ2-1
D: TRBD2
V: TRBV18
CDR3: CASSAPGGRHNEQFF
DNA: TGTGCCAGCTCGGCCCCTGGCGGGAGGCACAATGAGCAGTTCTTC

J: TRBJ2-2
D: .
V: TRBV5-5
CDR3: CASSSSVSAYGYTGELFF
DNA: TGTGCCAGCAGCTCTTCAGTGAGCGCCTATGGGTACACCGGGGAGCTGTTTTTT

J: TRBJ1-5
D: .
V: TRBV30
CDR3: CAWSSANNQPQHF
DNA: TGTGCCTGGAGCTCGGCGAACAATCAGCCCCAGCATTTT

J: TRBJ2-6
D: .
V: TRBV21-1
CDR3: CAGGDSQVDSGANVLTF
DNA: TGTGCCGGAGGGGACAGTCAAGTAGACTCTGGGGCCAACGTCCTGACTTTC

J: TRBJ2-7
D: .
V: TRBV7-2
CDR3: CASSRSRLGTYEQYF
DNA: TGTGCCAGCAGCAGATCCCGGTTAGGGACCTACGAGCAGTACTTC

J: TRBJ2-7
D: .
V: TRBV7-2
CDR3: CASSLGRAYEQYF
DNA: TGTGCCAGCAGCCTGGGCCGCGCTTACGAGCAGTATTTC

J: TRBJ2-1
D: TRBD2
V: TRBV4-3
CDR3: CASSRLQLAGGEPSYNEQFF
DNA: TGCGCCAGCAGCCGTCTCCAACTAGCGGGGGGGGAGCCCTCCTACAATGAGCAGTTCTTC

J: TRBJ2-3
D: .
V: TRBV29-1
CDR3: CSLGGSGTDTQYF
DNA: TGCAGCTTAGGGGGGAGCGGCACAGATACGCAGTATTTT

J: TRBJ1-1
D: .
V: TRBV29-1
CDR3: CSVEDDKNTEAFF
DNA: TGCAGCGTTGAAGATGACAAAAACACTGAAGCTTTCTTT

J: TRBJ2-5
D: .
V: TRBV6-1
CDR3: CASRVGPGSQETQYF
DNA: TGTGCCAGCAGGGTAGGGCCGGGATCCCAAGAGACCCAGTACTTC